This T cell receptor (beta chain) was recorded in a study of tumor-infiltrating lymphocytes in localized non-small cell lung cancer. Study overall: The cohort mixed smokers and never-smokers, several histologies, and some post-neoadjuvant-chemotherapy samples.

Study findings and constraints: Tumor T-cell fraction from TCR sequencing was not associated with recurrence-free survival (p = 0.61). TCR sequencing covered a subset of patients with enough tissue.

The assay was immunoSEQ multiplex PCR, and TCRdb's table has in-frame clones only and misses some. The sample holds tens of thousands of clones; around 64% are singletons and the top ten take over 5%. To note about this clone: Its antigen is still unknown.

The V gene's germline CDR1 is LNHDA and CDR2 SQIVND (reference sequence). Losses at the gene ends were 4 bases for V and 7 bases for J; bases not matched to a gene: 6. This CDR3 is built from 14 residues. This sequence originates from a human donor with non-small cell lung cancer. The chain couples TRBV19 to TRBJ1-2; 10 nucleotides agree with TRBD1. Sequencing was carried out using lung tumor tissue. The CDR3 loop reads CASSTDRGLGGYTF. The CDR3 DNA sequence: TGTGCCAGTAGTACTGACAGGGGGCTAGGTGGCTACACCTTC.